This passage covers 18 T cell receptor beta chains from one sample sequenced in a study of T cells after posttransplantation cyclophosphamide. Controls had myeloablative marrow grafts with methotrexate and calcineurin inhibitor, sampled at 1 year. Clones were read by immunoSEQ multiplex PCR, and TCRdb kept only the in-frame ones, dropping some. This table holds more than 9,500 clones, about 81% found once. The input for sequencing was PBMCs, taken more than 350 days after allogeneic stem cell transplant with calcineurin inhibitor and methotrexate. These receptors all come from a male patient aged 25 to 39 who received an allogeneic stem cell transplant from an unrelated donor, was CMV-positive, and had acute GVHD only. The graft donor may have given rise to some T cells.

This clone was seen a single time. The rearrangement links TRBV18 to TRBJ2-5; the match to TRBD1 covers 7 bases. Looked up from germline, CDR1 is KGHSH and CDR2 is LQKENI. This CDR3 is 13 amino acids long. J lost 4 bases, V lost 3 bases, and 2 bases had no gene match. CDR3 DNA sequence: TGTGCCAGCTCACCTGGGACAGTAGAGACCCAGTACTTC. Protein: CASSPGTVETQYF. The full variable domain, with the rest looked up from reference TRBV18 and TRBJ2-5, is NAGVMQNPRHLVRRRGQEARLRCSPMKGHSHVYWYRQLPEEGLKFMVYLQKENIIDESGMPKERFSAEFPKEGPSILRIQQVVRGDSAAYFCASSPGTVETQYFGPGTRLLVL.

V usage is TRBV18 and J usage is TRBJ1-1, with D uncertain. This CDR3 has 15 amino acids. V lost 6 bases to trimming and J lost 1 base, with 15 bases between them. From germline, CDR1 is KGHSH and CDR2 LQKENI. CDR3 amino acids: CASSGRGDSNTEAFF. The CDR3 DNA is TGTGCCAGCTCCGGCCGGGGAGATTCGAACACTGAAGCTTTCTTT. Filled out from reference TRBV18 and TRBJ1-1, the complete variable domain reads NAGVMQNPRHLVRRRGQEARLRCSPMKGHSHVYWYRQLPEEGLKFMVYLQKENIIDESGMPKERFSAEFPKEGPSILRIQQVVRGDSAAYFCASSGRGDSNTEAFFGQGTRLTVV.

V gene TRBV4-2 combines with J gene TRBJ2-7; D not certain. The ends were cut back, 1 base at V and 6 bases at J, with 10 bases in the middle. Germline CDR1 reads LGHNA; CDR2 reads YNFKEQ. This CDR3 has 13 residues. The CDR3 region is CASSQGFSSEQYF. CDR3 DNA sequence: TGTGCCAGCAGCCAAGGTTTCAGTTCCGAGCAGTACTTC.

With respect to this clone: At one end, the junction sequence differs from germline, possibly due to a read error. V and J are TRBV7-7 and TRBJ2-6; D is unclear. The CDR3 runs to 17 residues. The germline gives CDR1 SSHAT, CDR2 FNYEAQ (reference sequence). The CDR3 protein is CASSLRPPGSGANVLTF. The CDR3 DNA follows: TGTGCTAGCAGCTTACGCCCACCGGGTTCTGGGGCCAACGTCCTGACTTTC.

The chain uses TRBV7-3 and TRBJ1-6; D perhaps matches TRBD1 (5 bases). The CDR3 extends over 15 amino acids. Germline CDR1 is SGHTA and CDR2 is FQGTGA. V was clipped by 3 bases and J by 7 bases, with 13 bases between them. The CDR3 reads CASSFQGSENSPLHF. DNA of the CDR3: TGTGCCAGCAGCTTTCAGGGTTCGGAAAATTCACCCCTCCACTTT.

In DNA, the CDR3 is TGTGCCAGCAGTTTTTCCCTAGCGGGGTTTGGGGGCACTGAAGCTTTCTTT. It translates to CASSFSLAGFGGTEAFF. The chain uses TRBV28 and TRBJ1-1; perhaps TRBD1 as D (5 bases). CDR1 and CDR2 (germline): MDHEN, SYDVKM. Trimming cost V 3 bases and J 4 bases, with 21 bases left between them. This CDR3 contains 17 residues. Supplemented by reference TRBV28 and TRBJ1-1, the full variable domain reads DVKVTQSSRYLVKRTGEKVFLECVQDMDHENMFWYRQDPGLGLRLIYFSYDVKMKEKGDIPEGYSVSREKKERFSLILESASTNQTSMYLCASSFSLAGFGGTEAFFGQGTRLTVV.

The genes are TRBV7-9 and TRBJ2-3, with 9 nucleotides matching TRBD1. Germline V gene lookup returns CDR1 SEHNR and CDR2 FQNEAQ (reference sequence). The length of the CDR3 is 16 residues. Trimming took 5 bases from V and 6 from J; bases not matched to a gene: 12. CDR3 loop: CASSPRGTGLKDTQYF. The CDR3 DNA follows: TGTGCCAGCAGCCCCAGAGGGACAGGGTTGAAGGATACGCAGTATTTT.

The CDR3 is CASSFFGTNYEQYF. The CDR3 DNA reads as TGTGCCAGCAGCTTTTTCGGGACTAACTACGAGCAGTACTTC. The rearrangement uses TRBV11-3 and TRBJ2-7, with 7 bases aligning to TRBD2. This CDR3 has 14 residues. Germline V gives CDR1 SGHNT, CDR2 YENEEA. J lost 3 bases, V lost 3 bases, and 5 bases had no gene match. Supplemented by reference TRBV11-3 and TRBJ2-7, the full variable domain reads EAGVVQSPRYKIIEKKQPVAFWCNPISGHNTLYWYLQNLGQGPELLIRYENEEAVDDSQLPKDRFSAERLKGVDSTLKIQPAELGDSAVYLCASSFFGTNYEQYFGPGTRLTVT.

This sequence joins TRBV6-5 and TRBJ1-2; D may be TRBD1 (5 bases). CDR3 size: 16 residues. Trimming cost V 0 bases and J 2 bases, with 13 bases left between them. Germline V gene sequence: CDR1 MNHEY, CDR2 SVGAGI. The CDR3, as DNA: TGTGCCAGCAGTTACTCGAGAGCTCAGGGAAACTATGGCTACACCTTC. Protein product: CASSYSRAQGNYGYTF.

The chain joins TRBV5-4 to TRBJ1-1, with 9 positions matching TRBD1. Germline lookup yields CDR1 SGHNT and CDR2 YYREEE (reference sequence). The CDR3 spans 16 residues. J lost 10 bases, V lost 2 bases, and 15 bases had no gene match. The CDR3 coding sequence is TGTGCCAGCAGCTTCCGGGACAGGGTATCCCATGCTCGAGCTTTCTTT. This translates into CASSFRDRVSHARAFF.

The chain couples TRBV5-1 to TRBJ1-5; TRBD1 might be the D (6 bases). Trimming left V 2 bases short and J 3 bases short, with 12 bases between. The germline CDR1 and CDR2 sequences are SGHRS and YFSETQ. The CDR3 contains 15 residues. CDR3 coding DNA: TGCGCCAGCAGCTTACAGGGCCTTAACAATCAGCCCCAGCATTTT. Translation: CASSLQGLNNQPQHF.

The V call is TRBV15, the J call TRBJ2-3, with D possibly TRBD1 on 6 matching bases. The CDR3 spans 15 residues. Between the trimmed V and J ends, which lost 3 bases and 2 bases, there was a span of 12 bases. Germline CDR1 LNHNV, CDR2 YYDKDF (reference sequence). CDR3 in DNA: TGTGCCACCAGCAGCCGGGACACCATCACAGATACGCAGTATTTT. Its translation is CATSSRDTITDTQYF. The full variable domain, completed using reference TRBV15 and TRBJ2-3, is DAMVIQNPRYQVTQFGKPVTLSCSQTLNHNVMYWYQQKSSQAPKLLFHYYDKDFNNEADTPDNFQSRRPNTSFCFLDIRSPGLGDTAMYLCATSSRDTITDTQYFGPGTRLTVL.

This chain joins TRBV5-4 and TRBJ1-2; 8 nucleotides line up with TRBD1. Losses at the gene ends were 4 bases for V and 4 bases for J; bases not matched to a gene: 21. The CDR3 contains 19 residues. Germline V gene sequence: CDR1 SGHNT, CDR2 YYREEE (reference sequence). CDR3 sequence reads: CASSPWTGMGRGGSYGYTF. DNA for the CDR3: TGTGCCAGCAGCCCCTGGACAGGGATGGGAAGAGGAGGGTCCTATGGCTACACCTTC.

The gene calls are TRBV25-1 and TRBJ2-1, with TRBD1 as a possible D gene (5 bases). The CDR3 consists of 12 residues. Trimming took off 7 bases at V and 7 bases at J, with 11 bases between the two ends. Germline V CDR1 and CDR2: MGHDK, SYGVNS. This chain's CDR3 is CASTLDSNEQFF. DNA of the CDR3: TGTGCCAGCACCCTTGACAGTAATGAGCAGTTCTTC. The variable domain in full, with the rest retrieved from reference TRBV25-1 and TRBJ2-1, is EADIYQTPRYLVIGTGKKITLECSQTMGHDKMYWYQQDPGMELHLIHYSYGVNSTEKGDLSSESTVSRIRTEHFPLTLESARPSHTSQYLCASTLDSNEQFFGPGTRLTVL.

The V and J genes are TRBV19 and TRBJ2-7; TRBD2 matches at 7 bases. Losses at the gene ends were 0 bases for V and 3 bases for J; bases not matched to a gene: 8. The CDR3 extends over 16 amino acids. CDR1 and CDR2 (germline): LNHDA, SQIVND (reference sequence). DNA for the CDR3: TGTGCCAGTAGTATAGATCTCGCTAGCGGCCTCTACGAGCAGTACTTC. Amino acids: CASSIDLASGLYEQYF.

This rearrangement joins TRBV30 to TRBJ2-5; the D is unclear. Trimming left V 0 bases short and J 5 bases short, with 10 bases between. CDR1 is GTSNPN and CDR2 is SVGIG in the germline V gene (reference sequence). The CDR3 spans 13 residues. CDR3 nucleotides: TGTGCCTGGAGTGTACGCCGCGCGGAGACCCAGTACTTC. As protein: CAWSVRRAETQYF.

The chain is built from TRBV11-3 and TRBJ2-5, with 14 bases matching TRBD2. Germline V gene data show CDR1 as SGHNT and CDR2 as YENEEA. Germline trimming cut 1 base from V and 2 bases from J; bases unmatched to any gene: 0. This CDR3 contains 16 residues. The CDR3 sequence is CASSLGLAGGQETQYF. CDR3 in DNA: TGTGCCAGCAGCTTAGGACTAGCGGGAGGGCAAGAGACCCAGTACTTC.

V and J are TRBV7-3 and TRBJ2-2; maybe TRBD1 (6 bases). The CDR3 runs to 13 residues. Germline-derived CDR1 and CDR2 are SGHTA and FQGTGA. Trimming cost V 5 bases and J 5 bases, with 9 bases left between them. The CDR3 sequence: CASSEQGTGELFF. DNA for the CDR3: TGTGCCAGCAGCGAACAGGGAACCGGGGAGCTGTTTTTT.